The 28 T cell receptor beta chains reported below all come from one sample, sequenced in a study of human T cells and chemical hapten exposure. TCRdb re-analysed the RACE reads in MiXCR, keeping a single row per CDR3 protein. The sample yields 130,000 or so distinct CDR3 sequences, more than 7.5% seen once. Time point described: healthy volunteer bleed at 2 weeks. Unfractionated whole blood was the source of the extracted total RNA. The specimen sequenced was whole blood. These receptors were collected from a male donor in good health. Some clones in this sample may be carry-over from other donors' samples.

This clonotype was counted ten times or more. The chain is built from TRBV10-3 and TRBJ2-1; 13 bases match TRBD2. This CDR3 region has 18 residues. The V and J ends lost 3 bases and 2 bases, in that order; junction bases with no gene match: 7. Germline CDR1 ENHRY, CDR2 SYGVKD. This CDR3 is CAISEELAGGSAYNEQFF. The CDR3 bases are TGTGCCATCAGTGAAGAACTAGCGGGGGGGTCTGCCTACAATGAGCAGTTCTTC.

This clonotype rates as medium-sized. The chain has TRBV20-1 and TRBJ2-7; 8 bases map to TRBD1. CDR3 length equals 14 residues. The germline CDR1 and CDR2 sequences are DFQATT and SNEGSKA (reference sequence). Losses at the gene ends were 6 bases for V and 2 bases for J; bases not matched to a gene: 9. The CDR3 DNA is TGCAGTGCCCTACCCTGGACAGGGCCCTACGAGCAGTACTTC. Its protein is CSALPWTGPYEQYF.

This chain links TRBV9 with TRBJ2-5; tentatively, D is TRBD1 (8 bases). Trimming cost V 4 bases and J 5 bases, with 18 bases left between them. The V gene's germline CDR1 is SGDLS and CDR2 YYNGEE. This CDR3 is 15 amino acids long. The CDR3 protein is CASSPTDRGGETQYF. CDR3 coding DNA: TGTGCCAGCAGCCCCACAGACAGGGGAGGGGAGACCCAGTACTTC.

J is TRBJ2-1 and V is TRBV24-1; D is unclear. With 5 bases removed from V and 4 bases from J, the gap between germline ends came to 11 bases. This CDR3 spans 14 amino acids. Germline CDR1 reads KGHDR; CDR2 reads SFDVKD. The DNA of the CDR3 is TGTGCCACCAGTGCCCACGAGGCGTACAATGAGCAGTTCTTC. As protein: CATSAHEAYNEQFF.

This clonotype has only a few counts. The chain has TRBV6-1 and TRBJ1-1; D ambiguous. The CDR3 is 13 residues long. With 7 bases removed from V and 1 base from J, the gap between germline ends came to 10 bases. CDR1 and CDR2 (germline): MNHNS, SASEGT. The CDR3 here is CASTTQRNTEAFF. In DNA, the CDR3 is TGTGCCAGCACCACACAGAGGAACACTGAAGCTTTCTTT.

This clonotype came up many times. This chain joins TRBV29-1 and TRBJ2-5; 7 bases match TRBD1. CDR3 length equals 15 residues. CDR1 is SQVTM and CDR2 is ANQGSEA in the germline V gene. With 1 base clipped from V and 5 bases from J, the junction kept 10 bases outside the gene matches. CDR3 bases: TGCAGCGTTGAAGGCGGACAGGCGTCGGGGGAGACCCAGTACTTC. It codes for CSVEGGQASGETQYF. The full variable domain, completed using reference TRBV29-1 and TRBJ2-5, is SAVISQKPSRDICQRGTSLTIQCQVDSQVTMMFWYRQQPGQSLTLIATANQGSEATYESGFVIDKFPISRPNLTFSTLTVSNMSPEDSSIYLCSVEGGQASGETQYFGPGTRLLVL.

The CDR3 region has the DNA TGTGCCAGCAGCCTGACAGGGATCTCCTACAATGAGCAGTTCTTC. Translating it yields CASSLTGISYNEQFF. V usage is TRBV7-2 and J usage is TRBJ2-1; 7 nucleotides match TRBD1. V lost 5 bases and J lost 0; bases outside the gene matches: 4. Germline CDR1 reads SGHTA; CDR2 reads FQGNSA. The CDR3 loop spans 15 amino acids.

The genes are TRBV7-2 and TRBJ1-3; D is uncertain. This CDR3 has 15 amino acids. Germline V CDR1 and CDR2: SGHTA, FQGNSA. V lost 5 bases and J 0 bases, leaving 11 bases between the germline ends. The CDR3 DNA reads TGTGCCAGCAGCGCTGGCAGTAACTCTGGAAACACCATATATTTT. Translation: CASSAGSNSGNTIYF.

This clonotype was observed at least ten times. In DNA form, the CDR3 reads TGTGCCAGCAGTTACGTGGTAGCGGGGAATTACAATGAGCAGTTCTTC. As protein: CASSYVVAGNYNEQFF. This chain connects TRBV6-2 or TRBV6-3 to TRBJ2-1, with TRBD2 matching over 8 bases. The CDR3 totals 16 residues. Germline V gene lookup returns CDR1 MNHEY and CDR2 SVGEGT. Trimming took 2 bases from V and 4 from J; bases not matched to a gene: 7.

This clonotype was observed a handful of times. The chain links TRBV10-3 to TRBJ2-7; TRBD2 matches 8 bases. The CDR3 sequence is 14 residues long. Germline-derived CDR1 and CDR2 are ENHRY and SYGVKD. V shed 8 bases and J 2 bases; nucleotides not matched to a gene: 8. In nucleotides, the CDR3 is TGTGCCATCTATCGGGCGGGAGGAACCTACGAGCAGTACTTC. The encoded protein is CAIYRAGGTYEQYF.

In its sample, this clonotype was seen once. Just one base apart from a much larger clone, this may be a read error. The chain couples TRBV20-1 to TRBJ2-1, with 13 bases aligning to TRBD2. The CDR3 contains 15 residues. Trimming at V came to 6 bases and at J to 8 bases, leaving 10 bases not matched to a gene. The germline gives CDR1 DFQATT, CDR2 SNEGSKA (reference sequence). CDR3 coding DNA: TGCAGTGCCAAGGGACTAGCGGGGCCTTACGATGAGCAGTTCTTC. Its translation: CSAKGLAGPYDEQFF.

The rearrangement joins TRBV25-1 to TRBJ1-1; TRBD1 agrees at 9 bases. The length of the CDR3 is 14 residues. V lost 4 bases and J lost 4; bases outside the gene matches: 4. The germline CDR1 and CDR2 sequences are MGHDK and SYGVNS. This CDR3 reads CASSVDRGGTEAFF. DNA of the CDR3: TGTGCCAGCAGTGTGGACAGGGGCGGCACTGAAGCTTTCTTT.

The chain couples TRBV18 to TRBJ1-2; no clear D gene. CDR3 size: 13 residues. Trimming pared 4 bases from V and 2 bases from J, leaving 8 bases between. CDR1 KGHSH and CDR2 LQKENI come from the germline V gene. CDR3 bases: TGTGCCAGCTCACGGGAACAGAACTATGGCTACACCTTC. It translates to CASSREQNYGYTF. Full variable domain (rest looked up from reference TRBV18 and TRBJ1-2): NAGVMQNPRHLVRRRGQEARLRCSPMKGHSHVYWYRQLPEEGLKFMVYLQKENIIDESGMPKERFSAEFPKEGPSILRIQQVVRGDSAAYFCASSREQNYGYTFGSGTRLTVV.

A few counts support this clonotype. This sequence joins TRBV10-3 and TRBJ2-2, with D perhaps matching TRBD1 (5 bases). The germline V and J ends were trimmed by 6 bases and 0 bases, with 8 bases remaining between them. Germline V gene data show CDR1 as ENHRY and CDR2 as SYGVKD. The CDR3 is 14 residues long. Here the CDR3 DNA reads TGTGCCATCAGGGAGACAGCGAACACCGGGGAGCTGTTTTTT. Translated: CAIRETANTGELFF.

This clonotype was observed at least ten times. The J gene is TRBJ2-7, the V gene TRBV6-1, with D perhaps assigned TRBD1 or TRBD2 (7 bases each). The CDR3 runs 15 residues. CDR1 and CDR2 (germline): MNHNS, SASEGT. The V and J ends lost 1 base and 1 base respectively, with 11 bases between them. The CDR3 coding sequence is TGTGCCAGCAGTGAAGGGCAGGGGGGGTCCTACGAGCAGTACTTC. This sequence encodes CASSEGQGGSYEQYF.

Only a few counts were recorded for this clonotype. The CDR3 sequence: CASNRLAGAPNEQFF. In nucleotides, the CDR3 is TGTGCCAGCAACCGACTAGCGGGCGCCCCCAATGAGCAGTTCTTC. The chain recombines TRBV6-6 with TRBJ2-1, with 10 positions matching TRBD2. In germline, CDR1 is MNHNY, CDR2 SVGAGI (reference sequence). Germline trimming cut 7 bases from V and 6 bases from J; bases unmatched to any gene: 9. The CDR3 has 15 amino acids.

On this clonotype: One base away lies a much larger clone, so this may be a sequencing read error. J is TRBJ1-2 and V is TRBV6-2 or TRBV6-3; 7 nucleotides match TRBD1. The CDR3 consists of 15 residues. From germline, CDR1 is MNHEY and CDR2 SVGEGT. V was clipped by 10 bases and J by 2 bases; unmatched bases: 13. This CDR3 is CANRKQGRDNYGYTF. DNA of the CDR3: TGTGCCAACAGAAAACAGGGGAGAGACAACTATGGCTACACCTTC.

In this sample, this clonotype turned up many times. The chain uses TRBV6-5 and TRBJ2-1; 7 bases align to TRBD1. V lost 3 bases to trimming and J lost 0 bases; unmatched junction nucleotides: 11. Germline V CDR1 and CDR2: MNHEY, SVGAGI. The CDR3 runs 18 residues. The CDR3 loop is CASSYQGVSRSSYNEQFF. The CDR3 coding sequence is TGTGCCAGCAGTTATCAGGGGGTTAGCCGAAGCTCCTACAATGAGCAGTTCTTC.

This clonotype was detected a few times. The gene calls are TRBV10-3 and TRBJ1-5; D is undetermined. The germline V and J ends were trimmed by 0 bases and 5 bases, with 5 bases remaining between them. The CDR3 runs 13 residues. Germline V gene data show CDR1 as ENHRY and CDR2 as SYGVKD. As DNA, the CDR3 is TGTGCCATCAGTGAGTCACATTATCAGCCCCAGCATTTT. Its protein is CAISESHYQPQHF.

The genes are TRBV20-1 and TRBJ2-7, with 8 nucleotides matching TRBD2. The junction had 4 bases not matched to a gene; V was cut back by 3 bases and J by 0 bases. This CDR3 contains 14 residues. The germline V gene has CDR1 DFQATT and CDR2 SNEGSKA (reference sequence). CDR3 in amino acids: CSASTGTSSYEQYF. CDR3 nucleotides: TGCAGTGCTAGTACCGGGACTAGCTCCTACGAGCAGTACTTC.

This clonotype was counted only a few times. The genes are TRBV2 and TRBJ2-7; TRBD1 is a possible D gene (5 bases). This CDR3 comprises 15 residues. V lost 5 bases, J lost 2 bases, and 16 bases lay in between. Germline CDR1 and CDR2: SNHLY and FYNNEI. The CDR3 is CASSPDSSRAYEQYF. In DNA, the CDR3 is TGTGCCAGCAGTCCAGACAGTTCAAGGGCCTACGAGCAGTACTTC. The entire variable domain, with the rest obtained from reference TRBV2 and TRBJ2-7, is as follows: EPEVTQTPSHQVTQMGQEVILRCVPISNHLYFYWYRQILGQKVEFLVSFYNNEISEKSEIFDDQFSVERPDGSNFTLKIRSTKLEDSAMYFCASSPDSSRAYEQYFGPGTRLTVT.

V gene TRBV2 combines with J gene TRBJ2-5, with TRBD1 identical over 8 bases. The germline gives CDR1 SNHLY, CDR2 FYNNEI. V trimming: 8 bases; J trimming: 5 bases; junction bases outside the gene matches: 10. The CDR3 is 14 residues long. The CDR3 loop reads CASLGQGPMETQYF. CDR3 bases: TGTGCCAGCCTCGGACAGGGTCCGATGGAGACCCAGTACTTC.

This clonotype was recorded many times. The chain recombines TRBV27 with TRBJ2-3; no firm D call. CDR3 length: 14 amino acids. Germline CDR1 reads MNHEY; CDR2 reads SMNVEV (reference sequence). The V gene lost 0 bases and the J gene lost 0 bases, with 4 bases spanning the gap. CDR3 amino acids: CASSLSQSTDTQYF. CDR3 sequence (DNA): TGTGCCAGCAGTTTATCCCAAAGCACAGATACGCAGTATTTT.

This clonotype was found a few times. This chain links TRBV13 with TRBJ1-3; D remains ambiguous. The germline V and J ends were trimmed by 5 bases and 3 bases, with 17 bases remaining between them. The germline gives CDR1 PRHDT, CDR2 FYEKMQ (reference sequence). The length of the CDR3 is 16 residues. CDR3 in amino acids: CASSLLGLEYGNTIYF. The DNA for the CDR3 is TGTGCCAGCAGCCTCCTTGGCTTGGAATATGGAAACACCATATATTTT.

The J gene is TRBJ2-3, the V gene TRBV5-1; D gene uncertain. Germline values: CDR1 SGHRS, CDR2 YFSETQ. This CDR3 has 16 residues. Trimming removed 4 bases at V and 3 bases at J, with 18 bases between. The CDR3 region has the DNA TGCGCCAGCAGCATAGGATCACTATGGGGAACAGATACGCAGTATTTT. Translating it yields CASSIGSLWGTDTQYF. Full variable domain (rest looked up from reference TRBV5-1 and TRBJ2-3): KAGVTQTPRYLIKTRGQQVTLSCSPISGHRSVSWYQQTPGQGLQFLFEYFSETQRNKGNFPGRFSGRQFSNSRSEMNVSTLELGDSALYLCASSIGSLWGTDTQYFGPGTRLTVL.

As for this clonotype: A read error may produce the germline difference seen at one junction end. The V and J genes are TRBV6-2 or TRBV6-3 and TRBJ1-1, with D unclear. This CDR3 comprises 16 residues. CDR1 and CDR2 from the germline V gene are MNHEY and SVGEGT. The CDR3 region is CASSPHRLTGDTETFF. The CDR3 region has the DNA TGTGCCAGCAGTCCGCACCGCCTAACTGGGGATACTGAAACTTTCTTT.

The table lists this clonotype with a few counts. The chain joins TRBV2 to TRBJ2-7; tentatively, D is TRBD1 (6 bases). The CDR3 length is 12 residues. V was cut by 1 base and J by 6 bases, with 7 bases left in between. CDR1 is SNHLY, CDR2 FYNNEI, per germline. The CDR3 sequence is CASSEVQGEQYF. The DNA of the CDR3 is TGTGCCAGCAGTGAAGTACAGGGCGAGCAGTACTTC.

The genes are TRBV5-1 and TRBJ1-2; no reliable D call. The CDR3 runs to 17 residues. V shed 3 bases and J shed 3 bases, with 21 bases lying between them. Germline-derived CDR1 and CDR2 are SGHRS and YFSETQ. DNA of the CDR3: TGCGCCAGCAGCTCCCGCAAGGGAGGAGGGTACGACTATGGCTACACCTTC. Protein product: CASSSRKGGGYDYGYTF. Based on the CDR3 plus reference TRBV5-1 and TRBJ1-2, the full variable domain is KAGVTQTPRYLIKTRGQQVTLSCSPISGHRSVSWYQQTPGQGLQFLFEYFSETQRNKGNFPGRFSGRQFSNSRSEMNVSTLELGDSALYLCASSSRKGGGYDYGYTFGSGTRLTVV.